This T cell receptor beta chain is from a study of blood T cell repertoires in COVID-19. Whole-study context: Researchers got acute and convalescent COVID-19 samples from the United States, Italy and Spain.

This clone was seen more than once but under ten times. This CDR3 is 11 amino acids long. Per germline, CDR1 DFQATT and CDR2 SNEGSKA (reference sequence). V lost 3 bases and J 2 bases, leaving 3 bases between the germline ends. Authors' methods: Researchers report that nucleated cell counts were estimated from reference gene primer amplification. This table comes from immunoSEQ multiplex PCR, and its TCRdb copy is limited to in-frame clones, with some not included. V, J and clone size are those of that table, while D and trimming were read from the DNA. The table has some 160,000 clones, more than 75% seen once.

The specimen was peripheral blood. This chain joins TRBV20-1 and TRBJ2-3; the D is unclear. The receptor was isolated from a woman aged 50 to 65 with acute or convalescent COVID-19. The CDR3 DNA is TGCAGTGCTAGGTACACAGATACGCAGTATTTT. Protein: CSARYTDTQYF.